These 8 T cell receptor beta chains originate from one sample sequenced in a study of cytomegalovirus exposure and HLA in healthy donors. Vbeta (60) and Jbeta (13) primers were used in the PCR. Libraries were prepared by immunoSEQ multiplex PCR; TCRdb keeps only in-frame clonotypes and omits some of them. Of under 150,000 clones detected, 70% to 85% appear once; the ten largest clones hold around 4.3%. The sample comprised PBMCs. These receptors all come from a woman aged 40 to 50 in good health and CMV-seropositive.

This clone was seen only a few times. This chain joins TRBV19 and TRBJ2-2; tentative D call: TRBD2 (5 bases). V was shortened by 6 bases and J by 1 base, with 9 bases between the two germline ends. In germline, CDR1 is LNHDA, CDR2 SQIVND (reference sequence). The length of the CDR3 is 14 residues. The CDR3 is CASSDYRNTGELFF. The CDR3 DNA reads as TGTGCCAGTAGCGACTACCGGAACACCGGGGAGCTGTTTTTT.

The chain combines TRBV6-6 with TRBJ1-2, with D perhaps matching TRBD1 (6 bases). The CDR3 has 15 residues. With 7 bases removed from V and 8 bases from J, the gap between germline ends came to 23 bases. Germline V gene lookup returns CDR1 MNHNY and CDR2 SVGAGI (reference sequence). DNA for the CDR3: TGTGCCAGCACCCAGGCCAACCCAGGGGCGCGCGGCTACACCTTC. As protein: CASTQANPGARGYTF.

The chain joins TRBV13 to TRBJ1-1; D perhaps matches TRBD1 (5 bases). The CDR3 has 15 amino acids. Between the trimmed V and J ends, which lost 5 bases and 1 base, there was a span of 14 bases. Germline loops: CDR1 PRHDT, CDR2 FYEKMQ (reference sequence). This chain's CDR3 is CASSHRGSSNTEAFF. CDR3 bases: TGTGCCAGCAGCCACCGGGGGTCCTCGAACACTGAAGCTTTCTTT.

This clone was observed a few times. The rearrangement joins TRBV7-9 to TRBJ2-5; TRBD2 might be the D (6 bases). Germline assignment: CDR1 SEHNR and CDR2 FQNEAQ (reference sequence). The V end lost 3 bases, the J end lost 5 bases, and 13 bases lay between the germline ends. The CDR3 has 14 amino acids. DNA of the CDR3: TGTGCCAGCAGCTTGGGGCGGGGCGGTGAGACCCAGTACTTC. Its translation: CASSLGRGGETQYF. Drawing the rest from reference TRBV7-9 and TRBJ2-5, the complete variable domain is DTGVSQNPRHKITKRGQNVTFRCDPISEHNRLYWYRQTLGQGPEFLTYFQNEAQLEKSRLLSDRFSAERPKGSFSTLEIQRTEQGDSAMYLCASSLGRGGETQYFGPGTRLLVL.

The chain uses TRBV14 and TRBJ1-2; the D gene is possibly TRBD1 (5 bases). This CDR3 contains 13 residues. Looked up from germline, CDR1 is SGHDN and CDR2 is FVKESK. Between the trimmed V and J ends, which lost 3 bases and 1 base, there was a span of 6 bases. The DNA of the CDR3 is TGTGCCAGCAGCCAGACAGATAACTATGGCTACACCTTC. Translating it yields CASSQTDNYGYTF.

The count of this clone is one. CDR3 loop: CASSDPPSGGSYEQYF. CDR3 DNA sequence: TGCGCCAGCAGTGATCCCCCCAGCGGGGGCTCCTACGAGCAGTACTTC. The rearrangement uses TRBV10-2 and TRBJ2-7, with TRBD2 matching 8 bases. The CDR3 sequence is 16 residues long. V shed 3 bases, J shed 0 bases, and the junction held 7 bases outside the gene matches. CDR1 is WSHSY and CDR2 is SAAADI in the germline V gene.

The rearrangement joins TRBV6-6 to TRBJ1-3, with 7 nucleotides matching TRBD1. Germline values: CDR1 MNHNY, CDR2 SVGAGI (reference sequence). There are 16 residues in the CDR3. The V segment lost 0 bases and the J segment 2 bases; nucleotides outside the gene matches: 4. The CDR3 sequence: CASSYSYRGAGNTIYF. CDR3 in DNA: TGTGCCAGCAGTTACTCCTACAGGGGAGCTGGAAACACCATATATTTT.

The V call is TRBV5-8, the J call TRBJ1-2; no definite D call. The V and J ends lost 4 bases and 8 bases respectively, with 12 bases between them. Looked up from germline, CDR1 is SGHTS and CDR2 is YDEGEE. The CDR3 runs 12 residues. The chain's CDR3 is CASSPGFLGYTF. The CDR3 bases are TGTGCCAGCAGCCCGGGTTTTTTAGGCTACACCTTC.